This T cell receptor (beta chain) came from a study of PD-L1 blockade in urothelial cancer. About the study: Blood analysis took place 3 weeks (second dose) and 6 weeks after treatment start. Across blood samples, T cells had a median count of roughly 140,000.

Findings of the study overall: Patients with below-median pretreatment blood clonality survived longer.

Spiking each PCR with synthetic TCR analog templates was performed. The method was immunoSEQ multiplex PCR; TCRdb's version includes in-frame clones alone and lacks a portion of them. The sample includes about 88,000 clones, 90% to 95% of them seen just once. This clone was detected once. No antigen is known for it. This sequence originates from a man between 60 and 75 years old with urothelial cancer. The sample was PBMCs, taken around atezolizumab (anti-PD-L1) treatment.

The DNA of the CDR3 is TGTGCCAGCAGCTTAGACTGGAGCTCCTACGAGCAGTACTTC. Translating it yields CASSLDWSSYEQYF. The chain carries TRBV7-2 and TRBJ2-7; D is unresolved. The CDR3 totals 14 residues. The V and J ends lost 1 base and 0 bases respectively, with 7 bases between them. CDR1 is SGHTA and CDR2 is FQGNSA in the germline V gene.